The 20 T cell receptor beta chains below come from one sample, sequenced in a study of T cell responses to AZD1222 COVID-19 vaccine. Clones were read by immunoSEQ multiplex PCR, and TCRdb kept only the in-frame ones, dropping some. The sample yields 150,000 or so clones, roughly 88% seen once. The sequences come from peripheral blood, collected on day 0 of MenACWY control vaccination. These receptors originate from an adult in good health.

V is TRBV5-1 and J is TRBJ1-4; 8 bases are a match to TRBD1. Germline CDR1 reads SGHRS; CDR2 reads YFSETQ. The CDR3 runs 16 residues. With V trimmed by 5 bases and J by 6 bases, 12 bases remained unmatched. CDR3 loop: CASRRAGGGPDEKLFF. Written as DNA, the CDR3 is TGCGCCAGCAGGCGGGCAGGGGGCGGACCGGATGAAAAACTGTTTTTT. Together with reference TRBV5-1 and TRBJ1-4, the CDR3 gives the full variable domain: KAGVTQTPRYLIKTRGQQVTLSCSPISGHRSVSWYQQTPGQGLQFLFEYFSETQRNKGNFPGRFSGRQFSNSRSEMNVSTLELGDSALYLCASRRAGGGPDEKLFFGSGTQLSVL.

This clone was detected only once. The CDR3 reads CASSSGLAGSYEQYF. The CDR3 DNA sequence: TGTGCCAGCAGTTCTGGACTAGCCGGTAGCTACGAGCAGTACTTC. This sequence joins TRBV6-6 and TRBJ2-7; 8 bases are shared with TRBD2. Germline loops: CDR1 MNHNY, CDR2 SVGAGI (reference sequence). This CDR3 comprises 15 residues. With 4 bases clipped from V and 3 bases from J, the junction kept 8 bases outside the gene matches.

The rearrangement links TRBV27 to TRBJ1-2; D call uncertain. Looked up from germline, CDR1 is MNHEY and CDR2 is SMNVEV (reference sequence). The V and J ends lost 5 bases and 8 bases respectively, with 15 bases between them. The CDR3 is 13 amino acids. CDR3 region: CASSAEGARGYTF. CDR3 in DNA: TGTGCCAGCAGTGCGGAGGGAGCACGGGGCTACACCTTC.

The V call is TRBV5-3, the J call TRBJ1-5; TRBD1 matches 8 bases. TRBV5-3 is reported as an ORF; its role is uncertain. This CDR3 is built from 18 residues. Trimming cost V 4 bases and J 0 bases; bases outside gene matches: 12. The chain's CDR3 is CARSPRDRRGYSNQPQHF. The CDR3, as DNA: TGTGCCAGAAGCCCGAGGGACAGGCGGGGGTATAGCAATCAGCCCCAGCATTTT.

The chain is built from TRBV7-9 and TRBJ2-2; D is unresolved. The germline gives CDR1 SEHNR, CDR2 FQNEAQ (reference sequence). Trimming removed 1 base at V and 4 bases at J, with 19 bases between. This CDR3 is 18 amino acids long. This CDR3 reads CASSLENIGRVVTGELFF. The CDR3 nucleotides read TGTGCCAGCAGCTTAGAGAATATTGGCCGTGTAGTCACCGGGGAGCTGTTTTTT. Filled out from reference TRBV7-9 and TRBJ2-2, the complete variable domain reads DTGVSQNPRHKITKRGQNVTFRCDPISEHNRLYWYRQTLGQGPEFLTYFQNEAQLEKSRLLSDRFSAERPKGSFSTLEIQRTEQGDSAMYLCASSLENIGRVVTGELFFGEGSRLTVL.

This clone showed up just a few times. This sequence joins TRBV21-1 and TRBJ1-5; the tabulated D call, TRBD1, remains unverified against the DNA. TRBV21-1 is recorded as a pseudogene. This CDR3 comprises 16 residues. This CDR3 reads CASSTAGTGGYQPQHF. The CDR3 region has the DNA TGTGCCAGCAGCACTGCCGGGACAGGGGGCTATCAGCCCCAGCATTTT.

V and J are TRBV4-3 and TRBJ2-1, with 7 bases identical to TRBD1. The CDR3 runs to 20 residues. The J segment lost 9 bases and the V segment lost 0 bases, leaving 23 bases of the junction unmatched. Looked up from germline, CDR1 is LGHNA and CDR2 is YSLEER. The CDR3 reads CASSQDPVSSTGEFRGEQFF. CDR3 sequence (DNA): TGCGCCAGCAGCCAAGACCCCGTATCCAGCACAGGGGAGTTTAGGGGTGAGCAGTTCTTC.

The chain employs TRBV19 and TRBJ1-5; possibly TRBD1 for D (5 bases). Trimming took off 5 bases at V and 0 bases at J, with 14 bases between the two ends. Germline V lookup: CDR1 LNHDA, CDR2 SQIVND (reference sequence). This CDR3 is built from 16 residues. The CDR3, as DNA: TGTGCCAGTAGTCTTGGGGCCCTCACTAGCAATCAGCCCCAGCATTTT. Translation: CASSLGALTSNQPQHF. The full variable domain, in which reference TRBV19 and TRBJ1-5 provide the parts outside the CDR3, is DGGITQSPKYLFRKEGQNVTLSCEQNLNHDAMYWYRQDPGQGLRLIYYSQIVNDFQKGDIAEGYSVSREKKESFPLTVTSAQKNPTAFYLCASSLGALTSNQPQHFGDGTRLSIL.

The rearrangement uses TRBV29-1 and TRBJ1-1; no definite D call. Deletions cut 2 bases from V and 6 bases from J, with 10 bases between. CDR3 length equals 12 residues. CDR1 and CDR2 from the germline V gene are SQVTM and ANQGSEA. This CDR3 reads CSVERRGSEAFF. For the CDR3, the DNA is TGCAGCGTTGAACGTAGAGGGTCTGAAGCTTTCTTT.

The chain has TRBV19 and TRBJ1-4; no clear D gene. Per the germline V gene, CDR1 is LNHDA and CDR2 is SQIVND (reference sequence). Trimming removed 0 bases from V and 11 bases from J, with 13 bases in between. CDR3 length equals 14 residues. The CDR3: CASSIDVQSGKLFF. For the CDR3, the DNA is TGTGCCAGTAGTATAGATGTACAGTCGGGCAAACTGTTTTTT.

The CDR3 DNA sequence: TGCGCCAGCAGCTTCAGCGGGATCGAGCAGTACTTC. Translating it yields CASSFSGIEQYF. The V call is TRBV5-1, the J call TRBJ2-7, with TRBD2 matching over 7 bases. Germline lookup yields CDR1 SGHRS and CDR2 YFSETQ. The CDR3 consists of 12 residues. Trimming removed 2 bases from V and 6 bases from J; junction bases left unmatched: 2. The full variable domain, its missing parts supplied by reference TRBV5-1 and TRBJ2-7, is KAGVTQTPRYLIKTRGQQVTLSCSPISGHRSVSWYQQTPGQGLQFLFEYFSETQRNKGNFPGRFSGRQFSNSRSEMNVSTLELGDSALYLCASSFSGIEQYFGPGTRLTVT.

CDR3 amino acids: CASSLAGTSGNTIYF. CDR3 coding DNA: TGTGCCAGCAGCTTAGCCGGGACCTCTGGAAACACCATATATTTT. The rearrangement joins TRBV7-9 to TRBJ1-3; perhaps TRBD1 as D (5 bases). Germline V gene lookup returns CDR1 SEHNR and CDR2 FQNEAQ (reference sequence). The length of the CDR3 is 15 residues. Trimming pared 0 bases from V and 0 bases from J, leaving 6 bases between.

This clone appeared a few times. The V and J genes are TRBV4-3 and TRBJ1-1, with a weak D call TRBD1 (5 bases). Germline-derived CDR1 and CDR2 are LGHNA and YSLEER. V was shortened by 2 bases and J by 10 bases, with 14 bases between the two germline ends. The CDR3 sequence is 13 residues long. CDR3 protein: CASSQTNSGGAFF. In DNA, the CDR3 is TGCGCCAGCAGCCAAACTAATTCGGGGGGAGCTTTCTTT.

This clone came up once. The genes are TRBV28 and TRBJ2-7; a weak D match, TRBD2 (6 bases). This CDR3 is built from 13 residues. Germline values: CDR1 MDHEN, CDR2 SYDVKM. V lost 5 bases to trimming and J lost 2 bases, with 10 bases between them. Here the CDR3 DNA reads TGTGCCAGCAGTACCCTAGCGACCTACGAGCAGTACTTC. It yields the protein CASSTLATYEQYF. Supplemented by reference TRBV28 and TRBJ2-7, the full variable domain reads DVKVTQSSRYLVKRTGEKVFLECVQDMDHENMFWYRQDPGLGLRLIYFSYDVKMKEKGDIPEGYSVSREKKERFSLILESASTNQTSMYLCASSTLATYEQYFGPGTRLTVT.

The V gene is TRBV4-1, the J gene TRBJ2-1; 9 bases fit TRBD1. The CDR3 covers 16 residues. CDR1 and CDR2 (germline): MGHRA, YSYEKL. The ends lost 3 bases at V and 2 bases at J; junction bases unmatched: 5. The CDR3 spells CASSHTGTGTYNEQFF. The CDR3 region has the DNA TGCGCCAGCAGCCATACCGGGACAGGGACCTACAATGAGCAGTTCTTC.

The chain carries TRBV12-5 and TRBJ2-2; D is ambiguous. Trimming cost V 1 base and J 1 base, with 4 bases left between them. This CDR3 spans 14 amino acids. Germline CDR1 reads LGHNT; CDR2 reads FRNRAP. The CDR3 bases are TGTGCTAGTGGTTTGGACAGGAACACCGGGGAGCTGTTTTTT. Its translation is CASGLDRNTGELFF.

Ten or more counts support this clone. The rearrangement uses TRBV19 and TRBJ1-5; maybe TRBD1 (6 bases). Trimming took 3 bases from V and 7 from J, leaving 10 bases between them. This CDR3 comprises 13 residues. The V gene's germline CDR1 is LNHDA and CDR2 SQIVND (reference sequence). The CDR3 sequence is CASSIRTAQPQHF. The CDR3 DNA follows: TGTGCCAGTAGTATCAGGACAGCGCAGCCCCAGCATTTT.

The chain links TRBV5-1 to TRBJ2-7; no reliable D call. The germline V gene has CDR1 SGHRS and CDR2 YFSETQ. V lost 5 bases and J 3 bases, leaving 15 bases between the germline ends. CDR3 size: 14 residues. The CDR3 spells CASSMGHDGYEQYF. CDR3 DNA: TGCGCCAGCAGTATGGGTCATGATGGCTACGAGCAGTACTTC.

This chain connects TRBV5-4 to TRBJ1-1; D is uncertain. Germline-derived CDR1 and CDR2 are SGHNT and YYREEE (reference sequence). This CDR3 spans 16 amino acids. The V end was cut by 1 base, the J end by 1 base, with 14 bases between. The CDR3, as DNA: TGTGCCAGCAGCTTGAATTCGGTAGGGAAGAACACTGAAGCTTTCTTT. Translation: CASSLNSVGKNTEAFF.

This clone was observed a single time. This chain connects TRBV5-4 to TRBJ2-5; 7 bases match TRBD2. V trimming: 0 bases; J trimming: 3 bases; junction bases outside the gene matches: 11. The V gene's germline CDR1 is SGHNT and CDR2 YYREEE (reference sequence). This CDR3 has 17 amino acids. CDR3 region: CASSLAPSGGGEETQYF. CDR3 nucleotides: TGTGCCAGCAGCTTGGCTCCTAGCGGAGGCGGGGAAGAGACCCAGTACTTC.